The 4 T cell receptor beta chains presented below share a single source sample, sequenced in a study of identical twins. Each CDR3 protein is one row after TCRdb ran MiXCR on the 5' RACE reads. The data contain around 1.7 million distinct CDR3 sequences, roughly a third of them seen just once; the ten biggest clones take up more than 0.25%. The specimen sequenced was cord blood. The receptors stem from a newborn girl in good health.

This clonotype has just a few counts. V usage is TRBV20-1 and J usage is TRBJ2-1; 9 bases agree with TRBD1. V shed 5 bases and J 9 bases; nucleotides not matched to a gene: 11. The CDR3 runs to 14 residues. From germline, CDR1 is DFQATT and CDR2 SNEGSKA (reference sequence). The CDR3 reads CSARPGQGKTEQFF. CDR3 bases: TGCAGTGCTCGGCCGGGACAGGGAAAGACTGAGCAGTTCTTC.

This clonotype was counted at least ten times. V usage is TRBV7-9 and J usage is TRBJ1-1, with no clear D. The CDR3 loop spans 13 amino acids. CDR1 and CDR2 from the germline V gene are SEHNR and FQNEAQ (reference sequence). V shed 6 bases and J shed 0 bases, with 8 bases lying between them. The CDR3 is CASSLSLNTEAFF. CDR3 sequence (DNA): TGTGCCAGCAGTTTATCCCTGAACACTGAAGCTTTCTTT.

This chain joins TRBV27 and TRBJ1-1, with 9 bases aligning to TRBD1. The V segment lost 6 bases and the J segment 7 bases; nucleotides outside the gene matches: 6. The CDR3 spans 13 residues. CDR1 MNHEY and CDR2 SMNVEV come from the germline V gene (reference sequence). The CDR3 sequence is CASSPDRGGEAFF. CDR3 sequence (DNA): TGTGCCAGCAGCCCCGACAGGGGGGGTGAAGCTTTCTTT.

The chain links TRBV29-1 to TRBJ2-7; D might be TRBD2 (6 bases). The V gene's germline CDR1 is SQVTM and CDR2 ANQGSEA. Deletions cut 4 bases from V and 2 bases from J, with 18 bases between. CDR3 length: 15 amino acids. Here the CDR3 DNA reads TGCAGCGTTGTTTCCGGAGGGCCTGAGGCCTACGAGCAGTACTTC. The encoded protein is CSVVSGGPEAYEQYF.